The present TCR beta chain was sequenced within a study of shared clonotypes between healthy human individuals. Whole-study findings and limits: Inspection by rarefaction showed sorted-subset sequencing to be incomplete despite large depth. It was anticipated that sequencing depth would influence how many clonotypes donors shared. Donor scarcity curtailed the genetic and exposure-history diversity represented herein.

Using immunoSEQ multiplex PCR, the repertoire was profiled, and TCRdb retains in-frame clones only, with some absent. The sample comprises about 1,800,000 clones, over 85% of which are singletons, and more than 0.95% rests with the top ten. Naive-designated CD8 cells lacked CD45RO, were positively enriched for CCR7, and omitted terminally differentiated effector memory CD45RA+ cells. This CDR3 comprises 13 residues. Trimming left V 2 bases short and J 5 bases short, with 9 bases between. Germline loops: CDR1 PRHDT, CDR2 FYEKMQ (reference sequence). As for this clone: Its antigen is currently unknown. The identical CDR3 is also encoded by other nucleotide sequences in the sample.

Sequencing input: naive CD8+ T cells sorted from blood. J is TRBJ2-5 and V is TRBV13, with TRBD2 as a possible D gene (6 bases). The sequence came from a man younger than 30 in good health. This chain's CDR3 is CASSLSGGETQYF. As DNA, the CDR3 is TGTGCCAGCAGCTTATCAGGAGGGGAGACCCAGTACTTC.